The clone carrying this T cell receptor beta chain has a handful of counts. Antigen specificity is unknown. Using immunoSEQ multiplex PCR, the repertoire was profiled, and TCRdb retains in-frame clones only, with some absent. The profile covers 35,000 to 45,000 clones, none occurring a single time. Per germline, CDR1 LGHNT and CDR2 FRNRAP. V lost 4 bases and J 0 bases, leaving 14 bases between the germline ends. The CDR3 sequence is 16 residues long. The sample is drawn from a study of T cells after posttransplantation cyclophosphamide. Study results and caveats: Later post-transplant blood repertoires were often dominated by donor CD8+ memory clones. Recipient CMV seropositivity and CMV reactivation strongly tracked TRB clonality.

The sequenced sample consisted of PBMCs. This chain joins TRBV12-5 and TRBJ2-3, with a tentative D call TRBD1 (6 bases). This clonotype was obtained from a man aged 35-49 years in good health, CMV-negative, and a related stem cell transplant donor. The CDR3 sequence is CASGSHRVGSTDTQYF. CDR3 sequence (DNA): TGTGCTAGTGGTTCGCACAGGGTCGGGAGCACAGATACGCAGTATTTT.